The T cell receptor (beta chain) described here comes from a study of post-analysis software for immune sequencing data. Study context: The study covered relapsing-remitting, secondary progressive and progressive-relapsing courses of multiple sclerosis. Study-level points and caveats: TRBV5-6, TRBV5-1 and TRBV20-1 belonged to a set of a handful of TRBV segments that were more frequent in patients than controls. Controls showed significantly higher normalized Chao1 diversity than did multiple sclerosis patients.

On this clonotype: Its antigen remains unidentified.

The V end lost 2 bases, the J end lost 8 bases, and 19 bases lay between the germline ends. Per the germline V gene, CDR1 is MNHNS and CDR2 is SASEGT. The CDR3 runs 16 residues. Incorporated into the TCR beta cDNA libraries were unique molecular identifiers, which served to reduce PCR and sequencing biases. TCRdb independently ran MiXCR on the PCR reads; one entry per CDR3 protein. The data contain 700,000 to 900,000 distinct CDR3 sequences, 46% of them seen just once; the ten biggest clones take up roughly 4.9%. The sample taken for sequencing was blood. The chain carries TRBV6-1 and TRBJ2-1; D gene ambiguous. The sequence came from a girl between 5 and 17 years old with multiple sclerosis. The CDR3 sequence: CASSEQPAWGSHEQFF. The CDR3 coding sequence is TGTGCCAGCAGTGAACAACCGGCATGGGGTAGCCATGAGCAGTTCTTC.